These 11 T cell receptor beta chains were sequenced from one sample in a study of shared clonotypes between healthy human individuals. This table comes from immunoSEQ multiplex PCR, and its TCRdb copy is limited to in-frame clones, with some not included. The data hold approximately 1,500,000 clones, with 95% to 99% observed a single time. Material for sequencing was naive CD4+ T cells sorted from blood. Noted subset: CD45RA+ positively selected. All receptors derive from a man aged 25 to 40 in good health.

The CDR3 DNA follows: TGTGCCAGCAGCGTAAAGTCTGGGTCTTCAGAGACCCAGTACTTC. It encodes CASSVKSGSSETQYF. The chain uses TRBV9 and TRBJ2-5, with D uncertain. Trimming pared 1 base from V and 4 bases from J, leaving 14 bases between. This CDR3 has 15 amino acids. Looked up from germline, CDR1 is SGDLS and CDR2 is YYNGEE. The whole variable domain, remainder taken from reference TRBV9 and TRBJ2-5, is DSGVTQTPKHLITATGQRVTLRCSPRSGDLSVYWYQQSLDQGLQFLIQYYNGEERAKGNILERFSAQQFPDLHSELNLSSLELGDSALYFCASSVKSGSSETQYFGPGTRLLVL.

The chain couples TRBV29-1 to TRBJ2-1; no clear D. Germline CDR1 is SQVTM and CDR2 is ANQGSEA. The CDR3 totals 15 residues. V lost 6 bases and J lost 5, with 20 bases in between. This CDR3 reads CSVLFRLIENNEQFF. CDR3 DNA: TGCAGCGTCCTCTTCCGGCTGATCGAAAACAATGAGCAGTTCTTC.

This clone appeared once. The J gene is TRBJ2-7, the V gene TRBV29-1, with 10 bases lining up with TRBD1. V lost 7 bases, J lost 4 bases, and 10 bases stayed unmatched. Germline values: CDR1 SQVTM, CDR2 ANQGSEA. The CDR3 runs to 14 residues. In nucleotides, the CDR3 is TGCAGCGCCGCTCCGGGACAGGGGTTTTACGAGCAGTACTTC. It encodes CSAAPGQGFYEQYF.

V and J are TRBV29-1 and TRBJ2-3; 7 bases align to TRBD2. CDR3 size: 13 residues. Per the germline V gene, CDR1 is SQVTM and CDR2 is ANQGSEA. Losses at the gene ends were 5 bases for V and 4 bases for J; bases not matched to a gene: 6. The CDR3 region has the DNA TGCAGCGTTTCGGGACTAATGGCAGATACGCAGTATTTT. Translation: CSVSGLMADTQYF.

The chain employs TRBV11-2 and TRBJ2-7; 9 nucleotides line up with TRBD1. In germline, CDR1 is SGHAT, CDR2 FQNNGV. Trimming cost V 5 bases and J 0 bases; bases outside gene matches: 17. The CDR3 is 19 residues long. The CDR3 region is CASSEKPGQGRLLSYEQYF. As DNA, the CDR3 is TGTGCCAGCAGCGAAAAGCCGGGACAGGGTAGGCTTCTCTCCTACGAGCAGTACTTC.

Concerning this clone itself: At the DNA level, this CDR3 is encoded by other sequences in the same sample as well. The rearrangement links TRBV18 to TRBJ1-5, with 7 positions matching TRBD1. J gave up 2 bases and V 2 bases, and 0 bases lay outside the gene matches. The CDR3 length is 14 residues. The germline CDR1 and CDR2 sequences are KGHSH and LQKENI. The CDR3 DNA follows: TGTGCCAGCTCACCAACAGGGGGCAATCAGCCCCAGCATTTT. It translates to CASSPTGGNQPQHF.

The chain couples TRBV6-4 to TRBJ2-3; TRBD2 matches at 7 bases. The CDR3 consists of 14 residues. Germline CDR1 is MRHNA and CDR2 is SNTAGT. V lost 3 bases and J lost 4; bases outside the gene matches: 4. DNA for the CDR3: TGTGCCAGCAGTGATCGCCGGGGGGCAGATACGCAGTATTTT. Translating it yields CASSDRRGADTQYF.

The rearrangement links TRBV11-3 to TRBJ2-1; 15 nucleotides align to TRBD2. This CDR3 has 18 amino acids. Germline lookup yields CDR1 SGHNT and CDR2 YENEEA. V was pared by 2 bases and J by 2 bases, with 4 bases of the junction left unmatched. The CDR3, as DNA: TGTGCCAGCAGCTTAATCGGACTAGCGGGAGGGACCTACAATGAGCAGTTCTTC. It codes for CASSLIGLAGGTYNEQFF. Based on the CDR3 plus reference TRBV11-3 and TRBJ2-1, the full variable domain is EAGVVQSPRYKIIEKKQPVAFWCNPISGHNTLYWYLQNLGQGPELLIRYENEEAVDDSQLPKDRFSAERLKGVDSTLKIQPAELGDSAVYLCASSLIGLAGGTYNEQFFGPGTRLTVL.

Worth noting for this clone: At the DNA level, this CDR3 is encoded by other sequences in the same sample as well. The V and J genes are TRBV11-2 and TRBJ1-1; D gene uncertain. This CDR3 comprises 14 residues. Germline CDR1 reads SGHAT; CDR2 reads FQNNGV. Trimming took 1 base from V and 1 from J, leaving 7 bases between them. The CDR3 DNA reads TGTGCCAGCAGCTTAGTGGGAGGGAACACTGAAGCTTTCTTT. Protein sequence: CASSLVGGNTEAFF.

The V and J genes are TRBV7-9 and TRBJ2-7, with TRBD1 as a possible D gene (6 bases). The V end was cut by 7 bases, the J end by 3 bases, with 7 bases between. Germline V gene sequence: CDR1 SEHNR, CDR2 FQNEAQ (reference sequence). CDR3 length equals 11 residues. The CDR3 DNA reads as TGTGCCAGCAAGGGGGTCTACGAGCAGTACTTC. Translated, it gives CASKGVYEQYF.

The CDR3 here is CASGRGVYEQYF. The DNA of the CDR3 is TGTGCCAGCGGTCGAGGGGTTTACGAGCAGTACTTC. V gene TRBV7-9 combines with J gene TRBJ2-7; the D gene could be TRBD1 or TRBD2 (5 bases each). The ends were cut back, 8 bases at V and 4 bases at J, with 12 bases in the middle. Germline V gene data show CDR1 as SEHNR and CDR2 as FQNEAQ (reference sequence). CDR3 length equals 12 residues. Using reference TRBV7-9 and TRBJ2-7 for the parts outside the CDR3, the full variable domain is DTGVSQNPRHKITKRGQNVTFRCDPISEHNRLYWYRQTLGQGPEFLTYFQNEAQLEKSRLLSDRFSAERPKGSFSTLEIQRTEQGDSAMYLCASGRGVYEQYFGPGTRLTVT.